What follows are 22 T cell receptor beta chains derived from one specimen sequenced in a study of tumor-infiltrating lymphocytes in localized non-small cell lung cancer. Repertoires were generated with immunoSEQ multiplex PCR, while TCRdb's copy carries only in-frame clones and drops some. Of some 22,000 clones listed, roughly 70% are singletons. The sample was lung tumor tissue. The receptors were sampled from a human donor with non-small cell lung cancer.

The chain links TRBV7-8 to TRBJ2-7; 9 nucleotides align to TRBD2. This CDR3 is built from 15 residues. The V segment lost 1 base and the J segment 3 bases; nucleotides outside the gene matches: 4. Per the germline V gene, CDR1 is SGHVS and CDR2 is FQNEAQ. CDR3 sequence (DNA): TGTGCCAGCAGCTTAGAGGCGGGAGGGGGCTACGAGCAGTACTTC. Amino acids: CASSLEAGGGYEQYF.

V is TRBV11-2 and J is TRBJ1-1, with 10 bases matching TRBD1. This CDR3 has 14 amino acids. V lost 1 base, J lost 11 bases, and 7 bases stayed unmatched. CDR1 and CDR2 from the germline V gene are SGHAT and FQNNGV. In DNA form, the CDR3 reads TGTGCCAGCAGCTTAGTGACAGGGGGCGCCCAGGCTTTCTTT. It encodes CASSLVTGGAQAFF.

This clone is a singleton in its sample. With only one base between it and a far larger clone, this is likely a read error. The V call is TRBV5-1, the J call TRBJ2-7; unclear D gene. This CDR3 is built from 15 residues. Trimming left V 2 bases short and J 0 bases short, with 12 bases between. Germline V gene data show CDR1 as SGHRS and CDR2 as YFSETQ. CDR3 in DNA: TGCGCCAGCAGCTTCCCGGGCCTAAACTCCTACGAGCAGTACTTC. As protein: CASSFPGLNSYEQYF. Based on the CDR3 plus reference TRBV5-1 and TRBJ2-7, the full variable domain is KAGVTQTPRYLIKTRGQQVTLSCSPISGHRSVSWYQQTPGQGLQFLFEYFSETQRNKGNFPGRFSGRQFSNSRSEMNVSTLELGDSALYLCASSFPGLNSYEQYFGPGTRLTVT.

As for this clone: One end of the junction fails to match germline, which may point to a read error. This chain connects TRBV28 to TRBJ1-4; D uncertain. This CDR3 region has 11 residues. Germline V gives CDR1 MDHEN, CDR2 SYDVKM. In DNA, the CDR3 is TGTGCCAGCAGTTTAAATGGAAAACTGTTTTTT. It specifies CASSLNGKLFF.

The rearrangement links TRBV27 to TRBJ2-3; possible D gene TRBD2, 5 bases. The CDR3 has 17 residues. V was clipped by 5 bases and J by 2 bases, with 20 bases between them. From germline, CDR1 is MNHEY and CDR2 SMNVEV (reference sequence). CDR3 nucleotide sequence: TGTGCCAGCAGTAAGCCCGGAAGCGGTCTATACACAGATACGCAGTATTTT. It encodes CASSKPGSGLYTDTQYF.

The genes are TRBV19 and TRBJ1-5; D gene uncertain. The CDR3 runs 14 residues. V lost 3 bases and J lost 2, with 8 bases in between. Germline-derived CDR1 and CDR2 are LNHDA and SQIVND (reference sequence). The CDR3 is CASSIRQGNQPQHF. The DNA of the CDR3 is TGTGCCAGTAGTATCAGGCAGGGCAATCAGCCCCAGCATTTT. The full variable domain, rest sourced from reference TRBV19 and TRBJ1-5, is DGGITQSPKYLFRKEGQNVTLSCEQNLNHDAMYWYRQDPGQGLRLIYYSQIVNDFQKGDIAEGYSVSREKKESFPLTVTSAQKNPTAFYLCASSIRQGNQPQHFGDGTRLSIL.

In this sample, this clone turned up a few times. The genes are TRBV27 and TRBJ2-5; 12 nucleotides match TRBD2. CDR1 MNHEY and CDR2 SMNVEV come from the germline V gene (reference sequence). After removal of 4 bases from V and 4 bases from J, the junction contained 4 bases not matched to a gene. The CDR3 is 15 amino acids. The CDR3 DNA follows: TGTGCCAGCAGTTCCCCACTAGCGGGAGGAGAGACCCAGTACTTC. It translates to CASSSPLAGGETQYF.

The chain links TRBV7-2 to TRBJ2-3; D may be TRBD2 (6 bases). The CDR3 is 16 amino acids. Germline V gene lookup returns CDR1 SGHTA and CDR2 FQGNSA. V shed 0 bases and J shed 5 bases, with 15 bases lying between them. CDR3 sequence (DNA): TGTGCCAGCAGCTTAGCCCCCTGGGGGGAGTTAGATACGCAGTATTTT. Protein: CASSLAPWGELDTQYF.

The J gene is TRBJ1-1, the V gene TRBV7-2; D might be TRBD1 (5 bases). The CDR3 has 15 amino acids. CDR1 SGHTA and CDR2 FQGNSA come from the germline V gene. Trimming pared 1 base from V and 6 bases from J, leaving 15 bases between. The CDR3 DNA is TGTGCCAGCAGCTTAGAAACAGGTATGATGGCTGAAGCTTTCTTT. It codes for CASSLETGMMAEAFF.

CDR3 amino acids: CSVEGQGFGGYTF. Here the CDR3 DNA reads TGCAGCGTTGAAGGACAGGGGTTCGGTGGCTACACCTTC. V usage is TRBV29-1 and J usage is TRBJ1-2, with TRBD1 matching over 8 bases. Germline V gives CDR1 SQVTM, CDR2 ANQGSEA. The CDR3 runs to 13 residues. Trimming took 1 base from V and 7 from J; bases not matched to a gene: 5.

This chain joins TRBV5-1 and TRBJ2-1; D may be TRBD1 (6 bases). The germline V and J ends were trimmed by 3 bases and 0 bases, with 10 bases remaining between them. CDR3 size: 15 residues. Germline lookup yields CDR1 SGHRS and CDR2 YFSETQ. The CDR3 here is CASSSGQNSYNEQFF. Here the CDR3 DNA reads TGCGCCAGCAGCTCGGGACAAAACTCCTACAATGAGCAGTTCTTC.

The rearrangement joins TRBV28 to TRBJ1-2; tentatively, D is TRBD1 (5 bases). V lost 5 bases and J lost 5, with 9 bases in between. The germline gives CDR1 MDHEN, CDR2 SYDVKM. The CDR3 is 12 amino acids. CDR3 sequence (DNA): TGTGCCAGCAGTGGGGACCCATATGGCTACACCTTC. This translates into CASSGDPYGYTF.

This clone has a handful of counts. CDR3 in DNA: TGCGCCAGCAGCCAAGATGCGGGGCGGTCCTTTGGTGAGCAGTTCTTC. It is translated as CASSQDAGRSFGEQFF. J is TRBJ2-1 and V is TRBV4-1; the D gene is possibly TRBD2 (6 bases). The V end was cut by 0 bases, the J end by 9 bases, with 18 bases between. Germline V gene lookup returns CDR1 MGHRA and CDR2 YSYEKL. This CDR3 spans 16 amino acids.

This chain uses TRBV7-2 with TRBJ2-1, with D possibly TRBD1 on 5 matching bases. The CDR3 spans 13 residues. Germline values: CDR1 SGHTA, CDR2 FQGNSA. V shed 5 bases and J shed 7 bases, with 12 bases lying between them. This CDR3 is CASSTKPGNEQFF. The CDR3 DNA follows: TGTGCCAGCAGCACAAAGCCAGGGAATGAGCAGTTCTTC.

This chain uses TRBV6-6 with TRBJ2-5, with D hard to call. This CDR3 contains 14 residues. V was cut by 10 bases and J by 5 bases, with 20 bases left in between. Germline V gene lookup returns CDR1 MNHNY and CDR2 SVGAGI (reference sequence). CDR3 coding DNA: TGTGCCACCCTAAGGTCGGTTCTTTCGGAGACCCAGTACTTC. Protein: CATLRSVLSETQYF.

Comment on this clone: The same CDR3 also results from other DNA sequences found in this sample. The CDR3, as DNA: TGTGCCATCAGTGAGGCTGGGGCCGGGGAGCTGTTTTTT. Protein: CAISEAGAGELFF. The chain carries TRBV10-3 and TRBJ2-2; D unclear. CDR3 size: 13 residues. Germline V lookup: CDR1 ENHRY, CDR2 SYGVKD. With 2 bases removed from V and 6 bases from J, the gap between germline ends came to 7 bases.

The gene calls are TRBV11-2 and TRBJ2-1; D gene uncertain. Trimming took 2 bases from V and 7 from J, leaving 9 bases between them. Germline CDR1 reads SGHAT; CDR2 reads FQNNGV. The CDR3 has 13 residues. The CDR3 here is CASSLQDANEQFF. Here the CDR3 DNA reads TGTGCCAGCAGCTTACAAGACGCAAATGAGCAGTTCTTC.

This clone was seen more than once but under ten times. The CDR3 here is CASAVGLGTDTQYF. In DNA, the CDR3 is TGTGCCAGCGCTGTGGGACTAGGGACAGATACGCAGTATTTT. The chain has TRBV6-5 and TRBJ2-3; TRBD2 aligns across 8 bases. The CDR3 loop spans 14 amino acids. Germline V gives CDR1 MNHEY, CDR2 SVGAGI. V shed 8 bases and J 3 bases; nucleotides not matched to a gene: 7.

This chain joins TRBV6-5 and TRBJ2-1; 10 bases map to TRBD2. Germline V gives CDR1 MNHEY, CDR2 SVGAGI. The junction had 5 bases not matched to a gene; V was cut back by 4 bases and J by 2 bases. CDR3 length: 16 residues. The CDR3 region is CASSSSGRVPYNEQFF. DNA of the CDR3: TGTGCCAGCAGTTCCAGCGGGAGGGTGCCCTACAATGAGCAGTTCTTC.

The chain employs TRBV6-4 and TRBJ2-3; 10 positions agree with TRBD2. The germline gives CDR1 MRHNA, CDR2 SNTAGT. V lost 0 bases to trimming and J lost 6 bases; unmatched junction nucleotides: 0. The CDR3 loop spans 14 amino acids. This CDR3 is CASSDSSGGDTQYF. The CDR3 coding sequence is TGTGCCAGCAGTGACTCTAGCGGGGGGGATACGCAGTATTTT.

The CDR3 here is CASSLAVGGAYGYTF. The CDR3 region has the DNA TGTGCCAGCAGCTTAGCGGTCGGGGGAGCCTATGGCTACACCTTC. The rearrangement links TRBV7-9 to TRBJ1-2, with a possible D match to TRBD1 (5 bases). Trimming removed 0 bases at V and 4 bases at J, with 12 bases between. Germline V lookup: CDR1 SEHNR, CDR2 FQNEAQ (reference sequence). CDR3 length equals 15 residues.

The count of this clone is one. The J gene is TRBJ2-2, the V gene TRBV7-9; 7 bases are a match to TRBD1. CDR1 is SEHNR, CDR2 FQNEAQ, per germline (reference sequence). The ends lost 5 bases at V and 0 bases at J; junction bases unmatched: 9. The CDR3 has 17 residues. Here the CDR3 DNA reads TGTGCCAGCAGCCGGGCCCTTGGGACAGCGAACACCGGGGAGCTGTTTTTT. Translated: CASSRALGTANTGELFF. Drawing the rest from reference TRBV7-9 and TRBJ2-2, the complete variable domain is DTGVSQNPRHKITKRGQNVTFRCDPISEHNRLYWYRQTLGQGPEFLTYFQNEAQLEKSRLLSDRFSAERPKGSFSTLEIQRTEQGDSAMYLCASSRALGTANTGELFFGEGSRLTVL.